A single sample gave rise to the 10 T cell receptor beta chains below, sequenced in a study of blood T cell repertoires in COVID-19. Sequenced by immunoSEQ multiplex PCR; TCRdb stores in-frame clones only, minus some. The table shows tens of thousands of clones, with 82% occurring only once. The specimen sequenced was peripheral blood. The receptors come from an older woman with acute or convalescent COVID-19.

The V call is TRBV5-6, the J call TRBJ1-5, with D unresolved. The germline V and J ends were trimmed by 2 bases and 2 bases, with 8 bases remaining between them. The CDR3 totals 14 residues. Germline values: CDR1 SGHDT, CDR2 YYEEEE. The CDR3 loop reads CASSFGDRNQPQHF. For the CDR3, the DNA is TGTGCCAGCAGCTTCGGGGATCGCAATCAGCCCCAGCATTTT.

The sample holds one count of this clone. The rearrangement joins TRBV6-5 to TRBJ2-3; 7 bases match TRBD2. CDR1 MNHEY and CDR2 SVGAGI come from the germline V gene. The CDR3 has 13 amino acids. V lost 6 bases and J lost 5; bases outside the gene matches: 5. CDR3 bases: TGTGCCAGCAGGCATCCTAGCGGAGATACGCAGTATTTT. This encodes CASRHPSGDTQYF.

The chain is built from TRBV4-3 and TRBJ2-6; TRBD2 matches 14 bases. The germline gives CDR1 LGHNA, CDR2 YSLEER. J was trimmed by 2 bases and V by 3 bases; bases with no gene match: 6. There are 19 residues in the CDR3. Written as DNA, the CDR3 is TGCGCCAGCAGCCACCAGAGACTAGCGGGGGGGACTGGGGCCAACGTCCTGACTTTC. Residues: CASSHQRLAGGTGANVLTF.

This sequence joins TRBV29-1 and TRBJ1-2, with a tentative D call TRBD1 (5 bases). This CDR3 is 11 amino acids long. Germline V gene lookup returns CDR1 SQVTM and CDR2 ANQGSEA. The CDR3 sequence: CSLGGSGGYTF. DNA of the CDR3: TGCAGTTTGGGGGGGAGCGGTGGCTACACCTTC. Together with reference TRBV29-1 and TRBJ1-2, the CDR3 gives the full variable domain: SAVISQKPSRDICQRGTSLTIQCQVDSQVTMMFWYRQQPGQSLTLIATANQGSEATYESGFVIDKFPISRPNLTFSTLTVSNMSPEDSSIYLCSLGGSGGYTFGSGTRLTVV.

The chain uses TRBV19 and TRBJ2-1; D may be TRBD1 (6 bases). Germline CDR1 reads LNHDA; CDR2 reads SQIVND (reference sequence). V dropped 0 bases and J dropped 8 bases, with 23 bases sitting between them. This CDR3 has 18 residues. The CDR3 region has the DNA TGTGCCAGTAGTATAGATCCCCCCTCGCCAGGGGCTAAGGATGAGCAGTTCTTC. It specifies CASSIDPPSPGAKDEQFF.

The genes are TRBV6-5 and TRBJ1-5; 9 positions match TRBD1. CDR1 is MNHEY and CDR2 is SVGAGI in the germline V gene. This CDR3 contains 14 residues. V shed 6 bases and J 4 bases; nucleotides not matched to a gene: 4. The CDR3 is CASRDRGWNQPQHF. CDR3 bases: TGTGCCAGCAGGGACAGGGGATGGAATCAGCCCCAGCATTTT.

This clone is a singleton in its sample. The chain carries TRBV18 and TRBJ1-2; no definite D call. CDR3 size: 16 residues. In germline, CDR1 is KGHSH, CDR2 LQKENI. With 2 bases removed from V and 4 bases from J, the gap between germline ends came to 17 bases. CDR3 bases: TGTGCCAGCTCACCAGTCTCCGAGGATCTAGCCTATGGCTACACCTTC. Amino acids: CASSPVSEDLAYGYTF.

A single count supports this clone. CDR3 DNA: TGTGCCACCACGACGGGGGTGAGGAACACTGAAGCTTTCTTT. It is translated as CATTTGVRNTEAFF. The chain links TRBV15 to TRBJ1-1, with D possibly matching TRBD1 (5 bases). This CDR3 has 14 amino acids. Trimming took 7 bases from V and 1 from J, leaving 13 bases between them. CDR1 and CDR2 (germline): LNHNV, YYDKDF (reference sequence).

This clone was observed a few times. The gene calls are TRBV2 and TRBJ2-3; 9 bases line up with TRBD2. The CDR3 consists of 14 residues. The ends lost 7 bases at V and 4 bases at J; junction bases unmatched: 6. CDR1 SNHLY and CDR2 FYNNEI come from the germline V gene. In DNA form, the CDR3 reads TGTGCCAGCACCCGCGGGAGGGGCGCAGATACGCAGTATTTT. Encoded protein: CASTRGRGADTQYF.

The table lists this clone with a few counts. V gene TRBV24-1 combines with J gene TRBJ2-2, with 8 bases lining up with TRBD1. The CDR3 has 17 residues. CDR1 and CDR2 from the germline V gene are KGHDR and SFDVKD. J lost 7 bases, V lost 2 bases, and 11 bases had no gene match. CDR3 in amino acids: CATSDWLGGQVDGELFF. The CDR3 nucleotides read TGTGCCACCAGTGATTGGTTGGGGGGACAGGTGGACGGGGAGCTGTTTTTT.